What follows are 8 T cell receptor beta chains derived from one specimen sequenced in a study of blood T cell repertoires in COVID-19. Produced via immunoSEQ multiplex PCR; TCRdb's table is partial and in-frame only. The table shows a few hundred thousand clones, with 90% occurring only once. The sample comprised PBMCs or T cells enriched from blood (not recorded which). The receptors come from a woman aged 18-29 years with acute COVID-19.

This rearrangement joins TRBV6-2 or TRBV6-3 to TRBJ2-1; 12 positions match TRBD2. CDR3 size: 16 residues. Germline V gene sequence: CDR1 MNHEY, CDR2 SVGEGT. V shed 5 bases, J shed 10 bases, and the junction held 12 bases outside the gene matches. In DNA form, the CDR3 reads TGTGCCAGCAGTAGGACTAGCGGGATTTCCGCCATGGAGCAGTTCTTC. Residues: CASSRTSGISAMEQFF.

The J gene is TRBJ2-1, the V gene TRBV10-1, with 7 bases aligning to TRBD1. The CDR3 has 12 residues. CDR1 and CDR2 (germline): WNHNN, SYGVQD (reference sequence). The junction had 3 bases not matched to a gene; V was cut back by 3 bases and J by 10 bases. As DNA, the CDR3 is TGCGCCAGCAGTGACAGGGGGTTCGAGCAGTTCTTC. This sequence encodes CASSDRGFEQFF.

The chain joins TRBV5-1 to TRBJ1-2; D remains unclear. The CDR3 is made up of 13 amino acids. CDR1 and CDR2 (germline): SGHRS, YFSETQ. V shed 0 bases and J shed 1 base, with 4 bases lying between them. CDR3 region: CASSLDNNYGYTF. In nucleotides, the CDR3 is TGCGCCAGCAGCTTGGACAATAACTATGGCTACACCTTC.

The chain recombines TRBV19 with TRBJ1-1, with a weak D call TRBD1 (6 bases). Germline CDR1 reads LNHDA; CDR2 reads SQIVND (reference sequence). The CDR3 has 14 amino acids. Between the trimmed V and J ends, which lost 3 bases and 0 bases, there was a span of 8 bases. CDR3 bases: TGTGCCAGTAGTATGGGGGCTCTGAACACTGAAGCTTTCTTT. Protein: CASSMGALNTEAFF.

The chain joins TRBV4-2 to TRBJ2-3; D is possibly TRBD2 (5 bases). Germline V gives CDR1 LGHNA, CDR2 YNFKEQ. The CDR3 is made up of 15 amino acids. V shed 4 bases and J shed 0 bases, with 11 bases lying between them. The CDR3 is CASSRGLYSTDTQYF. The DNA of the CDR3 is TGTGCCAGCAGCCGCGGGTTATATAGCACAGATACGCAGTATTTT.

The chain is built from TRBV5-8 and TRBJ1-5; a weak D match, TRBD1 (6 bases). The CDR3 totals 15 residues. Trimming took off 4 bases at V and 1 base at J, with 12 bases between the two ends. Germline CDR1 reads SGHTS; CDR2 reads YDEGEE. The CDR3 nucleotides read TGTGCCAGCAGCCACGGACAGTCGAGCAATCAGCCCCAGCATTTT. It codes for CASSHGQSSNQPQHF.

V and J are TRBV24-1 and TRBJ1-5; weak D call: TRBD1 (6 bases). This CDR3 is 13 amino acids long. The germline CDR1 and CDR2 sequences are KGHDR and SFDVKD. V lost 5 bases to trimming and J lost 6 bases, with 10 bases between them. Written as DNA, the CDR3 is TGTGCCACCAGTGTGAGGGGGGGTCAGCCCCAGCATTTT. It codes for CATSVRGGQPQHF.

Details on this clone: This CDR3 is also generated by other DNA sequences in the sample. The CDR3 here is CSVERDRAGNTIYF. CDR3 bases: TGCAGCGTTGAACGGGACAGGGCTGGAAACACCATATATTTT. The J gene is TRBJ1-3, the V gene TRBV29-1; 9 positions agree with TRBD1. The CDR3 loop spans 14 amino acids. Looked up from germline, CDR1 is SQVTM and CDR2 is ANQGSEA. Trimming took 2 bases from V and 2 from J; bases not matched to a gene: 1.